This entry lists 4 T cell receptor beta chains sequenced from one sample in a study of memory CD4+ T cells and cytomegalovirus serostatus (dated by TCRdb to 2018 to 2020). The receptor library was made with the immunoSEQ multiplex PCR assay. TCRdb stores this immuneACCESS table with in-frame sequences only. Part of the clones is absent; in the studies checked, under half of the shortfall reflects unresolved V genes, and no reason is known for the rest. The sample profile shows 25,000 to 40,000 clones; approximately 72% of them were found once. The ten largest clones add up to less than 0.75% of the sample. A FACSAria II was used to sort memory CD4+ T cells, defined as single viable CD3+CD4+CD8-CD45RO+ cells. Sequencing used memory CD4+ T cells from blood. Receptors were obtained from an adult in good health and CMV-seronegative. Some clones in this sample may be carry-over from other donors' samples.

This chain connects TRBV29-1 to TRBJ1-2; D uncertain. The CDR3 length is 12 residues. Between the trimmed V and J ends, which lost 4 bases and 4 bases, there was a span of 10 bases. CDR1 is SQVTM and CDR2 is ANQGSEA in the germline V gene. DNA for the CDR3: TGCAGCGTTGCCGGCAGAGTCTATGGCTACACCTTC. Translating it yields CSVAGRVYGYTF.

The chain is built from TRBV7-2 and TRBJ2-5, with D unclear. The germline V gene has CDR1 SGHTA and CDR2 FQGNSA. Between the trimmed V and J ends, which lost 6 bases and 5 bases, there was a span of 13 bases. This CDR3 region has 13 residues. The CDR3 DNA reads as TGTGCCAGCAGTTGGGCCCAAGGGGAGACCCAGTACTTC. Its translation: CASSWAQGETQYF.

This clone has a handful of counts. The chain is built from TRBV7-8 and TRBJ1-2; D gene ambiguous. CDR1 and CDR2 (germline): SGHVS, FQNEAQ. V lost 1 base and J lost 3, with 6 bases in between. This CDR3 has 13 amino acids. The CDR3 DNA reads as TGTGCCAGCAGCTTAGGACCTGACTATGGCTACACCTTC. It yields the protein CASSLGPDYGYTF.

The chain carries TRBV7-8 and TRBJ2-7; D call uncertain. The CDR3 runs 13 residues. CDR1 and CDR2 from the germline V gene are SGHVS and FQNEAQ. V lost 0 bases and J 4 bases, leaving 7 bases between the germline ends. In DNA, the CDR3 is TGTGCCAGCAGCTTAGCGAAGGGTTACGAGCAGTACTTC. Amino acid sequence: CASSLAKGYEQYF.